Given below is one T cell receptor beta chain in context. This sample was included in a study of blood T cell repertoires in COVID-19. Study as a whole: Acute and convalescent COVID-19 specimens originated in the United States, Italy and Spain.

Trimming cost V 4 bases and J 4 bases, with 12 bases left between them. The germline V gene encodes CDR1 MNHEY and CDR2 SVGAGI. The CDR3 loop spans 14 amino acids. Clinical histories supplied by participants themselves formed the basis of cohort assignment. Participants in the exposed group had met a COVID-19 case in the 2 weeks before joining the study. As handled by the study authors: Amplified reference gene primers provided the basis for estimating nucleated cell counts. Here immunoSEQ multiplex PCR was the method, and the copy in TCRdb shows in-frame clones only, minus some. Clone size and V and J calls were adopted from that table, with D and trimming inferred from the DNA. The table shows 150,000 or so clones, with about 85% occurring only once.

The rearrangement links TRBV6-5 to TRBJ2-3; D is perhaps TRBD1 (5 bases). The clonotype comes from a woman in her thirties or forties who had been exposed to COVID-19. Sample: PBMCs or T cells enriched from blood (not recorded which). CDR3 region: CASSSRVIADTQYF. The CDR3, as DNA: TGTGCCAGCAGTTCCAGGGTGATCGCAGATACGCAGTATTTT.